The 6 T cell receptor beta chains reported below all come from one sample, sequenced in a study of identical twins. Via MiXCR, TCRdb re-called the 5' RACE reads, giving one row per CDR3 protein. This repertoire shows 100,000 to 110,000 distinct CDR3 sequences, 5.5% to 7% found once; its top ten account for approximately 12%. The sequenced material came from memory T cells sorted from blood. The receptors originated from a woman aged 45-59 years in good health.

The J gene is TRBJ1-1, the V gene TRBV28; 8 bases line up with TRBD1. This CDR3 is 14 amino acids long. Germline trimming cut 11 bases from V and 0 bases from J; bases unmatched to any gene: 8. Germline V gives CDR1 MDHEN, CDR2 SYDVKM. The CDR3 reads CAGGQGPMNTEAFF. The DNA for the CDR3 is TGTGCCGGCGGACAGGGCCCCATGAACACTGAAGCTTTCTTT.

This clonotype was observed at least ten times. The chain uses TRBV19 and TRBJ2-5; D is perhaps TRBD1 (6 bases). Germline-derived CDR1 and CDR2 are LNHDA and SQIVND (reference sequence). With 7 bases removed from V and 2 bases from J, the gap between germline ends came to 11 bases. This CDR3 spans 13 amino acids. Here the CDR3 DNA reads TGTGCCAGTAATGTAGGGGGACAAGAGACCCAGTACTTC. This encodes CASNVGGQETQYF. The full variable domain, its missing parts supplied by reference TRBV19 and TRBJ2-5, is DGGITQSPKYLFRKEGQNVTLSCEQNLNHDAMYWYRQDPGQGLRLIYYSQIVNDFQKGDIAEGYSVSREKKESFPLTVTSAQKNPTAFYLCASNVGGQETQYFGPGTRLLVL.

Ten or more counts support this clonotype. The chain joins TRBV4-1 to TRBJ2-1; D tentatively fits TRBD1 or TRBD2 (5 bases each). Germline loops: CDR1 MGHRA, CDR2 YSYEKL. This CDR3 contains 14 residues. V was shortened by 1 base and J by 5 bases, with 9 bases between the two germline ends. CDR3 sequence (DNA): TGCGCCAGCAGCCAAGGGGGGTCCGACAATGAGCAGTTCTTC. This encodes CASSQGGSDNEQFF.

This clonotype showed up many times. The CDR3 DNA reads TGTGCCAGCAGCCAAGGGACAGGGCGCACAGATACGCAGTATTTT. It yields the protein CASSQGTGRTDTQYF. The rearrangement uses TRBV14 and TRBJ2-3; 8 nucleotides match TRBD1. The CDR3 consists of 15 residues. Germline loops: CDR1 SGHDN, CDR2 FVKESK. V shed 1 base, J shed 1 base, and the junction held 1 base outside the gene matches.

This clonotype was counted many times. This rearrangement joins TRBV12-3 or TRBV12-4 to TRBJ2-3, with D maybe TRBD2 (5 bases). Trimming left V 4 bases short and J 5 bases short, with 7 bases between. This CDR3 has 12 residues. CDR3 bases: TGTGCCAGCAGTTCTCGGGGAGATACGCAGTATTTT. It is translated as CASSSRGDTQYF.

This clonotype was seen ten or more times. The chain couples TRBV6-5 to TRBJ1-3; D not certain. Per the germline V gene, CDR1 is MNHEY and CDR2 is SVGAGI. V lost 6 bases and J lost 7, with 13 bases in between. CDR3 length: 13 amino acids. The CDR3: CASSEGGVNTIYF. In DNA form, the CDR3 reads TGTGCCAGCAGCGAGGGCGGGGTGAACACCATATATTTT.